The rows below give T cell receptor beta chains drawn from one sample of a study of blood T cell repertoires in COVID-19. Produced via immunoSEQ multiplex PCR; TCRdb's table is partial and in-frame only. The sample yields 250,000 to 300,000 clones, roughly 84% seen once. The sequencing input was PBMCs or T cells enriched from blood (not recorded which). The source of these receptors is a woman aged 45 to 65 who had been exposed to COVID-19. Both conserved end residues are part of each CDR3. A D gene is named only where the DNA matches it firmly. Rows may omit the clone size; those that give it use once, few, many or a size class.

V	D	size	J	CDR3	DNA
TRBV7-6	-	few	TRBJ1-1	CASSAQGNTEAFF	TGTGCCAGCAGCGCGCAGGGTAACACTGAAGCTTTCTTT
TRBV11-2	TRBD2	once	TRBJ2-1	CASSFSGGAYNEQFF	TGTGCCAGCAGCTTCTCGGGGGGGGCGTACAATGAGCAGTTCTTC
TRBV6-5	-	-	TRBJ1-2	CASRPRGAGYTF	TGTGCCAGCAGACCCCGGGGGGCCGGCTACACCTTC
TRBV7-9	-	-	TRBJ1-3	CASSLVSPVSGNTIYF	TGTGCCAGCAGCTTAGTCTCCCCGGTCTCTGGAAACACCATATATTTT
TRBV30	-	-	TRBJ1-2	CALQGDYGYTF	TGTGCCTTACAGGGTGACTATGGCTACACCTTC
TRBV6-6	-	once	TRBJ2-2	CASRTALRGGELFF	TGTGCCAGCAGAACGGCCCTGCGCGGCGGGGAGCTGTTTTTT
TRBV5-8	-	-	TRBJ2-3	CASSLAGGWTDTQYF	TGTGCCAGCAGCTTGGCAGGAGGGTGGACAGATACGCAGTATTTT
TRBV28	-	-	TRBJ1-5	CATTGPHFPQHF	TGTGCCACCACAGGACCCCATTTCCCCCAGCATTTT
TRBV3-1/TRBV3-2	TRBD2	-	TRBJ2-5	CASTQRGLAGGKETQYF	TGTGCCAGCACCCAGAGAGGACTAGCGGGGGGTAAGGAGACCCAGTACTTC
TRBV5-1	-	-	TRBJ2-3	CASSLVSGGRDTQYF	TGCGCCAGCAGCTTGGTGTCCGGGGGAAGGGATACGCAGTATTTT
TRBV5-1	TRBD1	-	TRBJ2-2	CASSIDRGPSTGELFF	TGCGCCAGCAGCATCGACAGGGGGCCGTCGACCGGGGAGCTGTTTTTT
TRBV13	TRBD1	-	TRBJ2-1	CASSLGTANNEQFF	TGTGCCAGCAGCCTCGGGACAGCAAACAATGAGCAGTTCTTC
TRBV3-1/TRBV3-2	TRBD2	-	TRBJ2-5	CASSQGASGVETQYF	TGTGCCAGCAGCCAAGGGGCTAGCGGGGTTGAGACCCAGTACTTC
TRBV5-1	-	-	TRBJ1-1	CASRDSPDTEAFF	TGCGCCAGCAGAGACAGTCCTGACACTGAAGCTTTCTTT
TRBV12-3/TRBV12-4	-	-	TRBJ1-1	CASSSGGPEAFF	TGTGCCAGCAGTTCGGGCGGGCCTGAAGCTTTCTTT
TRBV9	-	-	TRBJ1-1	CASSPLGNTEAFF	TGTGCCAGCAGCCCCCTCGGGAACACTGAAGCTTTCTTT
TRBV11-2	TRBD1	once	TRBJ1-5	CASSPRGTGPQHF	TGTGCCAGCAGCCCCCGAGGGACAGGGCCCCAGCATTTT
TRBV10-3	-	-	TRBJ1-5	CAISESRSNNQPQHF	TGTGCCATCAGTGAATCCAGGTCGAACAATCAGCCCCAGCATTTT
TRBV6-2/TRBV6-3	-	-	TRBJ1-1	CASSPHRPREDTEAFF	TGTGCCAGCAGCCCTCATCGGCCCAGGGAGGACACTGAAGCTTTCTTT
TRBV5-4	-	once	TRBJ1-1	CASSWGEGTEAFF	TGTGCCAGCAGCTGGGGAGAGGGAACTGAAGCTTTCTTT
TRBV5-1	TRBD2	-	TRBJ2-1	CASRSSGGQRGEQFF	TGCGCCAGCAGGTCTAGCGGGGGGCAACGTGGCGAGCAGTTCTTC
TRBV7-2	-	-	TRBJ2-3	CASSLGRAQEGGTQYF	TGTGCCAGCAGCTTAGGGCGGGCACAGGAGGGCGGTACGCAGTATTTT
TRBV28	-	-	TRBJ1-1	CASSFRVTEAFF	TGTGCCAGCAGTTTTCGAGTAACTGAAGCTTTCTTT
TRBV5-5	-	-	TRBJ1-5	CASSLEGRPYNQPQHF	TGTGCCAGCAGCTTGGAAGGCAGGCCCTACAATCAGCCCCAGCATTTT
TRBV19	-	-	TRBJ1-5	CASSKWGMGGSPQHF	TGTGCCAGTAGTAAATGGGGTATGGGGGGTTCGCCCCAGCATTTT
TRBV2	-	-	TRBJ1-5	CASTETASNQPQHF	TGTGCCAGCACGGAGACAGCAAGCAATCAGCCCCAGCATTTT
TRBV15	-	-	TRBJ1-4	CATSRDRSNEKLFF	TGTGCCACCAGCAGGGACAGATCTAATGAAAAACTGTTTTTT
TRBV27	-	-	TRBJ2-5	CASSLGQGGKTQYF	TGTGCCAGCAGTCTCGGACAGGGAGGGAAGACCCAGTACTTC
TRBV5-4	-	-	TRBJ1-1	CASSPPGSTEAFF	TGTGCCAGCAGCCCTCCTGGCTCTACTGAAGCTTTCTTT
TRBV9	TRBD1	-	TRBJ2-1	CASSTTGADEQFF	TGTGCCAGCAGCACTACAGGGGCGGATGAGCAGTTCTTC
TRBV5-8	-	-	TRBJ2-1	CASSPGLSREQFF	TGTGCCAGCAGCCCTGGACTCTCCAGGGAGCAGTTCTTC
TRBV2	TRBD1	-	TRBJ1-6	CASRDRAPGVSPLHF	TGTGCCAGCAGGGACAGGGCCCCGGGGGTCTCACCCCTCCACTTT
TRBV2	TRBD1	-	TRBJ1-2	CATRDRENYGYTF	TGTGCCACCCGGGACAGGGAAAACTATGGCTACACCTTC
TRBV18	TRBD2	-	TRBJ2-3	CASSPPPAGDTDTQYF	TGTGCCAGCTCACCACCTCCCGCGGGAGACACAGATACGCAGTATTTT
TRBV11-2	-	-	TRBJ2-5	CASSFGATETQYF	TGTGCCAGCAGCTTTGGGGCAACAGAGACCCAGTACTTC
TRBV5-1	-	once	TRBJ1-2	CASSLTLGQNNYGYTF	TGCGCCAGCAGCTTGACTCTCGGACAGAATAACTATGGCTACACCTTC
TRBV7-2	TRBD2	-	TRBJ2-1	CASSPDGLAGNEQFF	TGTGCCAGCAGCCCGGACGGACTAGCTGGCAATGAGCAGTTCTTC
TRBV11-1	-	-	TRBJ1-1	CASTRGVEAFF	TGTGCCAGCACCAGAGGTGTAGAAGCTTTCTTT
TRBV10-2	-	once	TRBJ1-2	CASSVGGIYGYTF	TGCGCCAGCAGTGTTGGGGGGATCTATGGCTACACCTTC
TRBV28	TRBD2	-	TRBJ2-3	CASKETSGGTDTQYF	TGTGCCAGCAAAGAAACTAGCGGGGGCACAGATACGCAGTATTTT
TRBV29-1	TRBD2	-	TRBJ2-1	CSVVRSSGDYNEQFF	TGCAGCGTTGTAAGATCTAGCGGGGACTACAATGAGCAGTTCTTC
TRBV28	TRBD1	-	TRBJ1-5	CASTFRDRQHQPQHF	TGTGCCAGCACCTTCAGGGACAGACAACATCAGCCCCAGCATTTT
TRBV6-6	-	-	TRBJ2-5	CASSPRLIQYF	TGTGCCAGCAGTCCTAGACTCATCCAGTACTTC
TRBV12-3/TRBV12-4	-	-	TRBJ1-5	CASSLGQPQHF	TGTGCCAGCAGTCTCGGGCAGCCCCAGCATTTT
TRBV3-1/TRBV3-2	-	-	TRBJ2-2	CASRHRAGELFF	TGTGCCAGCAGACACAGGGCCGGGGAGCTGTTTTTT
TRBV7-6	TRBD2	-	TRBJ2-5	CASSGGRGVQETQYF	TGTGCCAGCAGCGGGGGGCGGGGGGTCCAAGAGACCCAGTACTTC
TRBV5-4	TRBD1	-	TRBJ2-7	CASSWMGQGLGEQYF	TGTGCCAGCAGCTGGATGGGACAGGGGTTGGGCGAGCAGTACTTC
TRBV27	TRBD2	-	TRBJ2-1	CASTPRLAGGLKDEQFF	TGTGCCAGCACCCCAAGACTAGCGGGGGGGCTCAAGGATGAGCAGTTCTTC
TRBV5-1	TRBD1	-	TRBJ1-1	CASSLETGGTEAFF	TGCGCCAGCAGCTTGGAAACAGGGGGCACTGAAGCTTTCTTT
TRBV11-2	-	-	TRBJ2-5	CASSPSAGSSWETQYF	TGTGCCAGCAGCCCCTCCGCGGGCTCCTCATGGGAGACCCAGTACTTC
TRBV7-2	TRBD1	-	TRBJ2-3	CASSPRDRSRDTQYF	TGTGCCAGCAGCCCCCGGGACAGATCGCGCGATACGCAGTATTTT
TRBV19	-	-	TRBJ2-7	CASSRGSFYEQYF	TGTGCCAGTAGTAGAGGTTCCTTCTACGAGCAGTACTTC
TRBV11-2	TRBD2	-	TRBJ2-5	CASSLSGLAGIETQYF	TGTGCCAGCAGCTTATCGGGACTAGCGGGGATTGAGACCCAGTACTTC
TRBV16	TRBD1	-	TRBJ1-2	CASSRGTATNYGYTF	TGTGCCAGCAGCCGGGGGACAGCAACTAACTATGGCTACACCTTC
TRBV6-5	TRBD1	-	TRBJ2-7	CASSFPGTGAQKQYF	TGTGCCAGCAGTTTTCCCGGGACAGGGGCTCAGAAGCAGTACTTC